This TCR beta chain was sequenced in a study of T cells in Graves' hyperthyroidism and ophthalmopathy. The germline CDR1 and CDR2 sequences are MNHNS and SASEGT. There are 14 residues in the CDR3. V shed 5 bases, J shed 5 bases, and the junction held 8 bases outside the gene matches. Amplification of TCR beta CDR3 regions was performed using RNA transcripts as template. The TCR CDR3 first-round RT-PCR relied on the HTBI primer set. TCRdb called the multiplex PCR reads again in MiXCR, with one record for every CDR3 protein. The sample shows under 350,000 distinct CDR3 sequences, about 17% of them seen only once. This clonotype showed up many times. Patients showing uncontrolled infection, other autoimmune disease, pregnancy or lactation were ineligible. Diagnosis rested on symptoms, serum thyroxine and TRAb, thyroid ultrasound, and orbital computed tomography.

The sequence came from a woman aged 55-69 years with Graves' ophthalmopathy. Sequenced material: blood. This chain connects TRBV6-1 to TRBJ2-5; 7 nucleotides agree with TRBD2. CDR3 coding DNA: TGTGCCAGCAGTCTAGGGAACGGGAGGGAGACCCAGTACTTC. Amino acids: CASSLGNGRETQYF.